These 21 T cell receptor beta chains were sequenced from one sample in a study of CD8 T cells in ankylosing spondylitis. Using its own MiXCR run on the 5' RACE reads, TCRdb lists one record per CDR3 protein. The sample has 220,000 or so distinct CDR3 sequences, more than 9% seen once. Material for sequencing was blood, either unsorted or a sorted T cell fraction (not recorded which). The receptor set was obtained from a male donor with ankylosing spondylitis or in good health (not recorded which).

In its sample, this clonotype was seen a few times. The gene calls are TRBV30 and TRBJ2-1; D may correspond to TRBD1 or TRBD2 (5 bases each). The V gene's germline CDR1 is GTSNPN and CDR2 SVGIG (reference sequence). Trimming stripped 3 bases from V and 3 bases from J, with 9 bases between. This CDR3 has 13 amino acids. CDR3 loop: CAWRGTNYNEQFF. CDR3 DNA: TGTGCCTGGAGGGGGACCAACTACAATGAGCAGTTCTTC.

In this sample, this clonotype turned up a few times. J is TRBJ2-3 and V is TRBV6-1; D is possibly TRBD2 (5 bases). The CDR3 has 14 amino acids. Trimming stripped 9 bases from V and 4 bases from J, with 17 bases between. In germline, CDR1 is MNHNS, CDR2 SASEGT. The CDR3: CASKRASQADTQYF. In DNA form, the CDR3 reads TGTGCCAGTAAGAGGGCGTCCCAGGCAGATACGCAGTATTTT.

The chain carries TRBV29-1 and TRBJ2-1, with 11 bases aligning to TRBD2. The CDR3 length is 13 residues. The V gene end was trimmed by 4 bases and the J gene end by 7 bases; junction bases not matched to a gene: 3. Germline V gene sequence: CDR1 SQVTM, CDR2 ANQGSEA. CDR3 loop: CSVVAGGPNEQFF. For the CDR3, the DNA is TGCAGCGTTGTAGCGGGGGGGCCAAATGAGCAGTTCTTC.

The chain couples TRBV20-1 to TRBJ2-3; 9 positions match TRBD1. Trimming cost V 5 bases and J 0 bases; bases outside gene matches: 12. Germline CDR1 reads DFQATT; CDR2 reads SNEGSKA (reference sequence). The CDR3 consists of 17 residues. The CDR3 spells CSAAMTSGQGSTDTQYF. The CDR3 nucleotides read TGCAGTGCTGCCATGACCTCCGGACAGGGGAGCACAGATACGCAGTATTTT.

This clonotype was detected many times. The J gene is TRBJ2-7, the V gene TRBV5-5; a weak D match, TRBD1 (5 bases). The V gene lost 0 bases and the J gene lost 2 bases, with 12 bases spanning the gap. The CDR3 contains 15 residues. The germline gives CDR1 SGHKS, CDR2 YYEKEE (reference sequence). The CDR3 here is CASSLEGRAPYEQYF. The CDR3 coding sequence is TGTGCCAGCAGCTTGGAAGGCAGGGCCCCCTACGAGCAGTACTTC.

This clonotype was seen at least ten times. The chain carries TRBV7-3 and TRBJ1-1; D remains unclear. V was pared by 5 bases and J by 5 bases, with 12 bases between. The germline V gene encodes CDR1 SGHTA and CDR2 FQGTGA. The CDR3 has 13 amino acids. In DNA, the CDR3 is TGTGCCAGCAGCCTAGACCCGGAAACTGAAGCTTTCTTT. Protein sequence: CASSLDPETEAFF. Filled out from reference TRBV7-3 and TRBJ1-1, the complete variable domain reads GAGVSQTPSNKVTEKGKYVELRCDPISGHTALYWYRQSLGQGPEFLIYFQGTGAADDSGLPNDRFFAVRPEGSVSTLKIQRTERGDSAVYLCASSLDPETEAFFGQGTRLTVV.

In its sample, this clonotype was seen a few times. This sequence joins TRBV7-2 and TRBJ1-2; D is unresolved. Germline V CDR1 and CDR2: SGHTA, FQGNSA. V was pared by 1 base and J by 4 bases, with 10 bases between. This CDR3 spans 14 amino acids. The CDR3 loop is CASSLDGPSYGYTF. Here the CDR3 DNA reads TGTGCCAGCAGCTTAGACGGGCCCAGCTATGGCTACACCTTC. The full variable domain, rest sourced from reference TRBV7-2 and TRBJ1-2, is GAGVSQSPSNKVTEKGKDVELRCDPISGHTALYWYRQSLGQGLEFLIYFQGNSAPDKSGLPSDRFSAERTGGSVSTLTIQRTQQEDSAVYLCASSLDGPSYGYTFGSGTRLTVV.

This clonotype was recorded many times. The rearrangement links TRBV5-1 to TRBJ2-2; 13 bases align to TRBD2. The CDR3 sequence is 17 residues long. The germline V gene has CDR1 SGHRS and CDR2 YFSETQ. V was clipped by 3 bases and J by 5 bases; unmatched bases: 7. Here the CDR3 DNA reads TGCGCCAGCAGCTGGGGGACTAGCGGGGCCCTGACCGGGGAGCTGTTTTTT. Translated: CASSWGTSGALTGELFF. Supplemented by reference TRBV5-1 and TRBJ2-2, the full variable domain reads KAGVTQTPRYLIKTRGQQVTLSCSPISGHRSVSWYQQTPGQGLQFLFEYFSETQRNKGNFPGRFSGRQFSNSRSEMNVSTLELGDSALYLCASSWGTSGALTGELFFGEGSRLTVL.

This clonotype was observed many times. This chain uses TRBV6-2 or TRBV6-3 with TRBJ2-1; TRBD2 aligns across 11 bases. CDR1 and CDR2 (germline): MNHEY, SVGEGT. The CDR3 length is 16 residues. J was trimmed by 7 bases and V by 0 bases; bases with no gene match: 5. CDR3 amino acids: CASSYSSSGGGNEQFF. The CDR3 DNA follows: TGTGCCAGCAGTTACTCGAGTAGCGGGGGGGGTAATGAGCAGTTCTTC.

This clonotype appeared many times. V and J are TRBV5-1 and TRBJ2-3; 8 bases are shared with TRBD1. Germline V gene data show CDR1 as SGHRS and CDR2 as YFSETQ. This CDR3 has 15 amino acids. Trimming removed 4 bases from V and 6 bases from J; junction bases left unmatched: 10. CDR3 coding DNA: TGCGCCAGCAGCCTAGACAGGGGAGTTGTCGATACGCAGTATTTT. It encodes CASSLDRGVVDTQYF.

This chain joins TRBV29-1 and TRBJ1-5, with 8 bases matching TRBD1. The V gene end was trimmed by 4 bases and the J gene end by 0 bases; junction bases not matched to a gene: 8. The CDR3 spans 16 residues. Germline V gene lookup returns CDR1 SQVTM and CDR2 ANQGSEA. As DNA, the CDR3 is TGCAGCGTTGCCTTAAACAGGGGGGATAGCAATCAGCCCCAGCATTTT. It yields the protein CSVALNRGDSNQPQHF.

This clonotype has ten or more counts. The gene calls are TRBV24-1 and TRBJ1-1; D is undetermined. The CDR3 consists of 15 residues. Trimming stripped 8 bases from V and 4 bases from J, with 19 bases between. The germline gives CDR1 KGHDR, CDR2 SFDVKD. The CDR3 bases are TGTGCCACCATAGTATTTGCCGCGAGGTGCACTGAAGCTTTCTTT. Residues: CATIVFAARCTEAFF.

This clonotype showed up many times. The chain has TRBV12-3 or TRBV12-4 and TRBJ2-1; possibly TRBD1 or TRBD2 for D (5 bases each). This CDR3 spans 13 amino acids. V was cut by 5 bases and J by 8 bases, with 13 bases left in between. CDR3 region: CASSRGPGDEQFF. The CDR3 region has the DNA TGTGCCAGCAGTCGGGGACCTGGTGATGAGCAGTTCTTC.

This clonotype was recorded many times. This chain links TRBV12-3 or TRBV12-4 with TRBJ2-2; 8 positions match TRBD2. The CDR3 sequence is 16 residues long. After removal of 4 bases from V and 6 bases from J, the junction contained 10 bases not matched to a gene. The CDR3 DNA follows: TGTGCCAGCAGTTCTAGCCCCACTAGCGGCGCCGGGGAGCTGTTTTTT. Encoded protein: CASSSSPTSGAGELFF.

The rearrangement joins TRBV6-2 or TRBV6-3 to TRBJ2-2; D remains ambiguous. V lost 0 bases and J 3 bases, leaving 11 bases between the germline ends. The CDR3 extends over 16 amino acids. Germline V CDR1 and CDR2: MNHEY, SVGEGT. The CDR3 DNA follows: TGTGCCAGCAGTTACTCCTACTCTGGTGACACCGGGGAGCTGTTTTTT. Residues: CASSYSYSGDTGELFF.

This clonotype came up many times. In DNA, the CDR3 is TGCAGTGCCCTCCGAAATAGCGGGGGGACCTACAATGAGCAGTTCTTC. It yields the protein CSALRNSGGTYNEQFF. The genes are TRBV20-1 and TRBJ2-1; 10 bases align to TRBD2. The ends lost 6 bases at V and 2 bases at J; junction bases unmatched: 10. The CDR3 loop spans 16 amino acids. Germline V gene data show CDR1 as DFQATT and CDR2 as SNEGSKA (reference sequence).

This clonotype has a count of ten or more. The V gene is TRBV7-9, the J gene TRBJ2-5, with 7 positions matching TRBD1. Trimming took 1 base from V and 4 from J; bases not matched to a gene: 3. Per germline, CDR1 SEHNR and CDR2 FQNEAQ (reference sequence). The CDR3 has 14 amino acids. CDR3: CASSLGGGIETQYF. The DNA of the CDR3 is TGTGCCAGCAGCTTAGGAGGGGGCATAGAGACCCAGTACTTC.

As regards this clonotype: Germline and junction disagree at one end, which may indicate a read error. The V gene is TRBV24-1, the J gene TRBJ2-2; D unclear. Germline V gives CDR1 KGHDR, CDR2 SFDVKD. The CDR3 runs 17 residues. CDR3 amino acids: CATSVLQTHRNTEELFF. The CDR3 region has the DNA TGTGCCACCAGTGTTTTGCAGACACATCGGAACACCGAGGAGCTGTTTTTT.

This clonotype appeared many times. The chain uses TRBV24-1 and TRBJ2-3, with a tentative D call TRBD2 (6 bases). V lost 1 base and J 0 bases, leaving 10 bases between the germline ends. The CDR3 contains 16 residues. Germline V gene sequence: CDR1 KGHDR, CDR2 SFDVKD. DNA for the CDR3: TGTGCCACCAGTGATTTTGCCGGGACTAGCACAGATACGCAGTATTTT. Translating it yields CATSDFAGTSTDTQYF.

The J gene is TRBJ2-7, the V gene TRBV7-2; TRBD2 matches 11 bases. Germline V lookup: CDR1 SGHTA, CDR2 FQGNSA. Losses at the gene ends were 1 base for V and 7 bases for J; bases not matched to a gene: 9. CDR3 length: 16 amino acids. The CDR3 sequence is CASSLVVSGGAGEQYF. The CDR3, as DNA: TGTGCCAGCAGCTTAGTGGTTAGCGGGGGGGCCGGGGAGCAGTACTTC.

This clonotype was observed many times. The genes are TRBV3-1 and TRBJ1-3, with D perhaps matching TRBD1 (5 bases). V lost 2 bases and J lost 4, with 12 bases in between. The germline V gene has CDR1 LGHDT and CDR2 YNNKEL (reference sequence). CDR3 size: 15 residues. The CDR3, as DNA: TGTGCCAGCAGCCAACATAACGGGGGAGGAAACACCATATATTTT. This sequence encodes CASSQHNGGGNTIYF.